The 2 T cell receptor beta chains listed next were all sequenced from one sample in a study of blood T cell repertoires in COVID-19. This table comes from immunoSEQ multiplex PCR, and its TCRdb copy is limited to in-frame clones, with some not included. The data show fewer than 200,000 clones, with over 80% seen just once and 4.4% held by the top ten. What was sequenced was PBMCs or T cells enriched from blood (not recorded which). Receptors were obtained from a woman between 50 and 59 years old who had recovered from COVID-19.

The V gene is TRBV27, the J gene TRBJ2-1; TRBD2 aligns across 13 bases. V lost 3 bases to trimming and J lost 4 bases; unmatched junction nucleotides: 3. In germline, CDR1 is MNHEY, CDR2 SMNVEV (reference sequence). The CDR3 contains 16 residues. CDR3: CASSFGTSGVYNEQFF. As DNA, the CDR3 is TGTGCCAGCAGTTTCGGGACTAGCGGGGTTTACAATGAGCAGTTCTTC.

The chain employs TRBV28 and TRBJ2-7, with D perhaps matching TRBD2 (7 bases). The CDR3 has 13 amino acids. Germline values: CDR1 MDHEN, CDR2 SYDVKM. The germline V and J ends were trimmed by 6 bases and 7 bases, with 16 bases remaining between them. CDR3 coding DNA: TGTGCCAGCAGCCTGAGGGGGGGACGGGAGCAGTACGTC. Protein: CASSLRGGREQYV.